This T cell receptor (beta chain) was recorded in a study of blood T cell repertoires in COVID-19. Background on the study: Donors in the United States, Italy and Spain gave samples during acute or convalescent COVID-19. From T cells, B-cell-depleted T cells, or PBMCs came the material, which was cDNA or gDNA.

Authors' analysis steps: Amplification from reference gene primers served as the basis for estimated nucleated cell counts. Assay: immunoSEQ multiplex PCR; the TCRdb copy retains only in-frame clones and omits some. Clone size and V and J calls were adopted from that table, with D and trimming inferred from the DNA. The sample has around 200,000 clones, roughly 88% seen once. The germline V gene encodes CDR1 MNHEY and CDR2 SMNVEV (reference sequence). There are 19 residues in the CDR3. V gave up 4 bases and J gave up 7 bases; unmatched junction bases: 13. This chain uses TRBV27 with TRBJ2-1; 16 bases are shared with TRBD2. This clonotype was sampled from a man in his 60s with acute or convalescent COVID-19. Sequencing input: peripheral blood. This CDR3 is CASSSRDRGLAGGRNEQFF. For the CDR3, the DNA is TGTGCCAGCAGTTCCCGGGACAGGGGACTAGCGGGAGGGAGAAATGAGCAGTTCTTC.